One sample yielded the 30 T cell receptor beta chains listed below, sequenced in a study of blood T cell repertoires in COVID-19. Libraries were prepared by immunoSEQ multiplex PCR; TCRdb keeps only in-frame clonotypes and omits some of them. The repertoire has about 210,000 clones, around 90% of them found once; the top ten carry around 1.4%. Material: peripheral blood. These receptors were collected from a man between 18 and 29 years old with active or convalescent COVID-19.

The rearrangement links TRBV19 to TRBJ2-1, with D tentatively TRBD2 (5 bases). The CDR3 has 14 amino acids. Trimming stripped 7 bases from V and 0 bases from J, with 10 bases between. In germline, CDR1 is LNHDA, CDR2 SQIVND (reference sequence). CDR3 sequence: CASTRDYSYNEQFF. DNA of the CDR3: TGTGCCAGTACGAGGGATTACTCCTACAATGAGCAGTTCTTC.

The chain has TRBV5-1 and TRBJ1-1; D is unresolved. V lost 2 bases and J lost 0, with 14 bases in between. Germline assignment: CDR1 SGHRS and CDR2 YFSETQ. This CDR3 region has 16 residues. For the CDR3, the DNA is TGCGCCAGCAGCTTAGGGAACATAGCGTTGAACACTGAAGCTTTCTTT. Translated, it gives CASSLGNIALNTEAFF.

The V gene is TRBV10-3, the J gene TRBJ2-2; 7 positions match TRBD1. CDR1 and CDR2 from the germline V gene are ENHRY and SYGVKD. After removal of 7 bases from V and 5 bases from J, the junction contained 7 bases not matched to a gene. The CDR3 runs to 14 residues. The CDR3 coding sequence is TGTGCCATCAAAAGGGGGCAAGGGACCGGGGAGCTGTTTTTT. This translates into CAIKRGQGTGELFF.

J is TRBJ1-4 and V is TRBV9; D unresolved. The CDR3 consists of 15 residues. V lost 4 bases to trimming and J lost 3 bases, with 13 bases between them. Germline V gives CDR1 SGDLS, CDR2 YYNGEE. In DNA, the CDR3 is TGTGCCAGCAGCCCGACACCCAGCCCTAATGAAAAACTGTTTTTT. Its translation: CASSPTPSPNEKLFF.

This clone occurred once. The chain recombines TRBV27 with TRBJ2-1; weak D call: TRBD2 (5 bases). Trimming shortened V by 0 bases and J by 6 bases, and 6 bases separated the two germline ends. This CDR3 comprises 13 residues. The germline V gene encodes CDR1 MNHEY and CDR2 SMNVEV (reference sequence). The CDR3, as DNA: TGTGCCAGCAGTTTATCAACTAGCAATGAGCAGTTCTTC. Translated, it gives CASSLSTSNEQFF.

The V call is TRBV24-1, the J call TRBJ2-1; 9 nucleotides line up with TRBD1. The V gene end was trimmed by 5 bases and the J gene end by 7 bases; junction bases not matched to a gene: 8. This CDR3 region has 15 residues. The germline V gene has CDR1 KGHDR and CDR2 SFDVKD. Written as DNA, the CDR3 is TGTGCCACCAGTGCCGGGACAGGGATTATAAATGAGCAGTTCTTC. It specifies CATSAGTGIINEQFF.

J is TRBJ2-3 and V is TRBV10-3; 7 nucleotides align to TRBD2. V shed 3 bases and J 1 base; nucleotides not matched to a gene: 4. The CDR3 contains 15 residues. Germline CDR1 and CDR2: ENHRY and SYGVKD. In nucleotides, the CDR3 is TGTGCCATCAGTGACCGGGCGGGAGGCACAGATACGCAGTATTTT. Its protein is CAISDRAGGTDTQYF.

The chain joins TRBV5-1 to TRBJ2-3, with 10 bases matching TRBD2. The ends lost 6 bases at V and 5 bases at J; junction bases unmatched: 12. The germline CDR1 and CDR2 sequences are SGHRS and YFSETQ. The CDR3 runs 16 residues. CDR3 nucleotide sequence: TGCGCCAGCACCAACCGTGCGCGGACTAGCGGAGATACGCAGTATTTT. Encoded protein: CASTNRARTSGDTQYF.

This chain connects TRBV5-1 to TRBJ1-1, with 8 bases lining up with TRBD1. Unmatched junction bases numbered 1, after V lost 0 bases and J lost 6 bases. This CDR3 contains 13 residues. The V gene's germline CDR1 is SGHRS and CDR2 YFSETQ. In nucleotides, the CDR3 is TGCGCCAGCAGCTTGGGACAGGGGTCTGAAGCTTTCTTT. It translates to CASSLGQGSEAFF.

This chain uses TRBV4-3 with TRBJ2-3, with D hard to call. CDR1 is LGHNA, CDR2 YSLEER, per germline. The CDR3 consists of 13 residues. The germline V and J ends were trimmed by 1 base and 4 bases, with 6 bases remaining between them. This CDR3 is CASSQGPPDTQYF. CDR3 bases: TGCGCCAGCAGCCAAGGGCCCCCAGATACGCAGTATTTT.

This chain uses TRBV28 with TRBJ1-2, with TRBD1 identical over 12 bases. Germline CDR1 MDHEN, CDR2 SYDVKM. J gave up 6 bases and V 7 bases, and 6 bases lay outside the gene matches. The CDR3 is 14 residues long. The CDR3, as DNA: TGTGCCAGCATGTCGGGACAGGGGGCGCATGGCTACACCTTC. Protein: CASMSGQGAHGYTF.

The chain is built from TRBV6-1 and TRBJ1-2; maybe TRBD1 (5 bases). Trimming cost V 2 bases and J 4 bases, with 17 bases left between them. The length of the CDR3 is 16 residues. Germline V gene sequence: CDR1 MNHNS, CDR2 SASEGT. In nucleotides, the CDR3 is TGTGCCAGCAGTGAAAGGGCGGGGGTCGGTCTCTATGGCTACACCTTC. This gives the protein CASSERAGVGLYGYTF.

The genes are TRBV7-8 and TRBJ2-2, with D uncertain. V lost 3 bases and J lost 2, with 10 bases in between. CDR1 and CDR2 (germline): SGHVS, FQNEAQ. This CDR3 has 15 amino acids. Here the CDR3 DNA reads TGTGCCAGCAGCTTTAATTCCCTTAACACCGGGGAGCTGTTTTTT. The encoded protein is CASSFNSLNTGELFF.

The J gene is TRBJ1-2, the V gene TRBV6-5; D gene uncertain. Per the germline V gene, CDR1 is MNHEY and CDR2 is SVGAGI. This CDR3 contains 15 residues. V lost 4 bases and J lost 2, with 14 bases in between. The CDR3 sequence is CASSSRLAGNYGYTF. The CDR3 DNA follows: TGTGCCAGCAGTTCCCGCCTGGCGGGAAACTATGGCTACACCTTC.

The chain carries TRBV4-2 and TRBJ1-3; TRBD1 agrees at 12 bases. CDR1 and CDR2 from the germline V gene are LGHNA and YNFKEQ. After removal of 7 bases from V and 0 bases from J, the junction contained 22 bases not matched to a gene. The CDR3 spans 22 residues. This chain's CDR3 is CASTHWPPGDRGRDSSGNTIYF. The CDR3 DNA is TGTGCCAGCACCCATTGGCCCCCAGGGGACAGGGGGCGCGATAGCTCTGGAAACACCATATATTTT.

The chain couples TRBV2 to TRBJ2-2, with 12 bases fitting TRBD2. Germline CDR1 SNHLY, CDR2 FYNNEI. The CDR3 is 21 residues long. Trimming removed 10 bases from V and 3 bases from J; junction bases left unmatched: 24. This CDR3 is CAILMPGQGRLAGADTGELFF. The CDR3 DNA follows: TGTGCCATCCTTATGCCGGGACAGGGAAGACTAGCGGGAGCGGACACCGGGGAGCTGTTTTTT.

The chain joins TRBV19 to TRBJ1-2; tentative D call: TRBD1 (6 bases). CDR3 size: 15 residues. CDR1 LNHDA and CDR2 SQIVND come from the germline V gene (reference sequence). Between the trimmed V and J ends, which lost 1 base and 4 bases, there was a span of 13 bases. CDR3 coding DNA: TGTGCCAGTAGTATAGGGAACGGACAGTCCTATGGCTACACCTTC. It specifies CASSIGNGQSYGYTF. Together with reference TRBV19 and TRBJ1-2, the CDR3 gives the full variable domain: DGGITQSPKYLFRKEGQNVTLSCEQNLNHDAMYWYRQDPGQGLRLIYYSQIVNDFQKGDIAEGYSVSREKKESFPLTVTSAQKNPTAFYLCASSIGNGQSYGYTFGSGTRLTVV.

This clone was counted at least ten times. The V gene is TRBV7-8, the J gene TRBJ2-1; D is undetermined. Trimming left V 5 bases short and J 0 bases short, with 11 bases between. This CDR3 comprises 15 residues. The germline V gene has CDR1 SGHVS and CDR2 FQNEAQ. The CDR3 protein is CASSPRESSYNEQFF. DNA for the CDR3: TGTGCCAGCAGCCCCCGTGAGAGCTCCTACAATGAGCAGTTCTTC.

The table lists this clone with a few counts. The J gene is TRBJ2-3, the V gene TRBV6-2 or TRBV6-3; D is possibly TRBD2 (6 bases). The CDR3 spans 15 residues. V was cut by 2 bases and J by 1 base, with 10 bases left in between. Germline assignment: CDR1 MNHEY and CDR2 SVGEGT. The CDR3 is CASSYGRGGTDTQYF. The CDR3 nucleotides read TGTGCCAGCAGTTACGGGCGGGGTGGCACAGATACGCAGTATTTT.

The chain employs TRBV6-5 and TRBJ1-2; 9 bases agree with TRBD1. CDR1 is MNHEY and CDR2 is SVGAGI in the germline V gene. CDR3 length equals 13 residues. J gave up 5 bases and V 11 bases, and 9 bases lay outside the gene matches. This CDR3 reads CAAVDRGGYGYTF. As DNA, the CDR3 is TGTGCCGCCGTGGACAGGGGCGGGTATGGCTACACCTTC.

The V call is TRBV20-1, the J call TRBJ1-2; 9 bases agree with TRBD1. The CDR3 has 16 residues. Germline V gene data show CDR1 as DFQATT and CDR2 as SNEGSKA (reference sequence). Trimming took 3 bases from V and 3 from J; bases not matched to a gene: 11. The CDR3 nucleotides read TGCAGTGCTAGTCCTCGGACAGGGGAGCGAGACTATGGCTACACCTTC. Its protein is CSASPRTGERDYGYTF.

The V gene is TRBV14, the J gene TRBJ2-1; 8 nucleotides align to TRBD1. J was trimmed by 7 bases and V by 1 base; bases with no gene match: 9. Germline V CDR1 and CDR2: SGHDN, FVKESK. The CDR3 contains 16 residues. CDR3 sequence: CASSQGRDRSTNEQFF. CDR3 DNA sequence: TGTGCCAGCAGCCAAGGCCGGGACAGGAGTACGAATGAGCAGTTCTTC.

The chain links TRBV2 to TRBJ2-7, with TRBD2 identical over 8 bases. Germline trimming cut 6 bases from V and 0 bases from J; bases unmatched to any gene: 4. CDR3 length: 14 residues. CDR1 and CDR2 (germline): SNHLY, FYNNEI. The CDR3 nucleotides read TGTGCCAGCAGGCGGGGGGTTTCCTCCTACGAGCAGTACTTC. Its translation is CASRRGVSSYEQYF.

The chain joins TRBV9 to TRBJ2-7; weak D call: TRBD2 (5 bases). CDR1 and CDR2 (germline): SGDLS, YYNGEE. This CDR3 is built from 16 residues. V gave up 0 bases and J gave up 0 bases, with 13 bases separating them. DNA for the CDR3: TGTGCCAGCAGCGTAGGGCAGCGGACCGACTCCTACGAGCAGTACTTC. Translating gives CASSVGQRTDSYEQYF. Filled out from reference TRBV9 and TRBJ2-7, the complete variable domain reads DSGVTQTPKHLITATGQRVTLRCSPRSGDLSVYWYQQSLDQGLQFLIQYYNGEERAKGNILERFSAQQFPDLHSELNLSSLELGDSALYFCASSVGQRTDSYEQYFGPGTRLTVT.

V usage is TRBV18 and J usage is TRBJ2-7; 9 positions agree with TRBD2. Germline V lookup: CDR1 KGHSH, CDR2 LQKENI. J was trimmed by 10 bases and V by 6 bases; bases with no gene match: 13. This CDR3 comprises 14 residues. CDR3 coding DNA: TGTGCCAGCTCGGCGGGGCTAGCGGGATCTGAACAGTACTTC. As protein: CASSAGLAGSEQYF.

V usage is TRBV29-1 and J usage is TRBJ1-5; D uncertain. CDR1 and CDR2 from the germline V gene are SQVTM and ANQGSEA. CDR3 length: 14 amino acids. The V gene lost 6 bases and the J gene lost 5 bases, with 17 bases spanning the gap. CDR3: CSVASGGGDQPQHF. The CDR3 DNA follows: TGCAGCGTCGCCAGTGGTGGCGGTGATCAGCCCCAGCATTTT.

V usage is TRBV27 and J usage is TRBJ2-7, with D possibly being TRBD1 (5 bases). From germline, CDR1 is MNHEY and CDR2 SMNVEV (reference sequence). The CDR3 contains 11 residues. Between the trimmed V and J ends, which lost 8 bases and 2 bases, there was a span of 7 bases. CDR3 loop: CASGHTYEQYF. CDR3 bases: TGTGCCAGCGGACATACCTACGAGCAGTACTTC.

This chain connects TRBV6-5 to TRBJ1-1; possibly TRBD1 for D (5 bases). This CDR3 is 14 amino acids long. V was cut by 10 bases and J by 3 bases, with 18 bases left in between. Germline CDR1 reads MNHEY; CDR2 reads SVGAGI. CDR3 nucleotide sequence: TGTGCCACCTCCCGGGACTCTCTGTACACTGAAGCTTTCTTT. Its protein product is CATSRDSLYTEAFF.

Written as DNA, the CDR3 is TGTGCCAGCAGTTCCCAGGGGGCGCGTAACTATGGCTACACCTTC. Protein sequence: CASSSQGARNYGYTF. This chain uses TRBV27 with TRBJ1-2, with TRBD1 matching 8 bases. Germline trimming cut 4 bases from V and 1 base from J; bases unmatched to any gene: 5. The CDR3 contains 15 residues. Per the germline V gene, CDR1 is MNHEY and CDR2 is SMNVEV (reference sequence).

This clone was detected only once. V is TRBV4-2 and J is TRBJ2-1, with unresolved D. CDR3 length equals 14 residues. V was pared by 0 bases and J by 8 bases, with 11 bases between. Germline CDR1 and CDR2: LGHNA and YNFKEQ. The CDR3 DNA reads TGTGCCAGCAGCCAAGATCGCTCACTCGATGAGCAGTTCTTC. Translated, it gives CASSQDRSLDEQFF.